These 18 T cell receptor beta chains were sequenced from one sample in a study of a mutant IDH1 vaccine in newly diagnosed glioma. The data were produced by immunoSEQ multiplex PCR, yet TCRdb's version contains in-frame clones alone and is incomplete. The sample lists 45,000 to 60,000 clones, more than 70% occurring once. Which antigens these TCRs recognize remains unknown. This sample's time point: week 5, during vaccination. Vaccination used 300 ug of mutant IDH1 20-mer peptide per dose, with topical imiquimod. The starting material was PBMCs, obtained from a glioma patient whose treatment included an IDH1 peptide vaccine. These receptors were obtained from a man in his fifties with glioma.

The J gene is TRBJ1-5, the V gene TRBV6-6; tentative D call: TRBD1 (5 bases). The CDR3 spans 15 residues. Germline V gene lookup returns CDR1 MNHNY and CDR2 SVGAGI (reference sequence). The ends were cut back, 3 bases at V and 1 base at J, with 10 bases in the middle. This chain's CDR3 is CASSYSDRSNQPQHF. The CDR3 DNA is TGTGCCAGCAGTTATTCTGACAGAAGCAATCAGCCCCAGCATTTT.

This clone was counted a single time. V usage is TRBV15 and J usage is TRBJ2-7, with D hard to call. The V end was cut by 1 base, the J end by 0 bases, with 7 bases between. The CDR3 runs to 14 residues. Germline values: CDR1 LNHNV, CDR2 YYDKDF (reference sequence). The CDR3 loop reads CATSRGVPSYEQYF. The CDR3, as DNA: TGTGCCACCAGCAGAGGGGTCCCCTCCTACGAGCAGTACTTC.

The rearrangement joins TRBV15 to TRBJ1-3; TRBD1 aligns across 8 bases. Trimming at V came to 0 bases and at J to 3 bases, leaving 7 bases not matched to a gene. The germline V gene encodes CDR1 LNHNV and CDR2 YYDKDF (reference sequence). The CDR3 runs to 17 residues. CDR3 DNA: TGTGCCACCAGCAGAGATCCCCAGGGGGCGAGTGGAAACACCATATATTTT. Translated, it gives CATSRDPQGASGNTIYF.

The chain couples TRBV27 to TRBJ2-2; 7 bases are a match to TRBD1. Germline values: CDR1 MNHEY, CDR2 SMNVEV (reference sequence). The V and J ends lost 5 bases and 2 bases, in that order; junction bases with no gene match: 5. CDR3 size: 15 residues. The CDR3 is CASSVDRPNTGELFF. The CDR3 coding sequence is TGTGCCAGCAGTGTGGACAGGCCTAACACCGGGGAGCTGTTTTTT.

On this clone itself: Other DNA sequences in the same sample also yield this CDR3. The chain links TRBV9 to TRBJ2-1; either TRBD1 or TRBD2 may supply D (6 bases each). The CDR3 has 15 residues. Germline values: CDR1 SGDLS, CDR2 YYNGEE. V was cut by 1 base and J by 2 bases, with 10 bases left in between. The CDR3 loop reads CASSVSGGPYNEQFF. The CDR3 DNA reads TGTGCCAGCAGCGTATCCGGGGGCCCCTACAATGAGCAGTTCTTC.

The chain recombines TRBV28 with TRBJ1-2, with D possibly matching TRBD1 (5 bases). CDR1 is MDHEN and CDR2 is SYDVKM in the germline V gene. There are 12 residues in the CDR3. Between the trimmed V and J ends, which lost 5 bases and 8 bases, there was a span of 12 bases. The CDR3 DNA is TGTGCCAGCAGTCTTCCAGGGAACGGCTACACCTTC. This sequence encodes CASSLPGNGYTF.

The chain links TRBV2 to TRBJ2-5, with unresolved D. Germline V gene sequence: CDR1 SNHLY, CDR2 FYNNEI. This CDR3 is built from 13 residues. With 1 base removed from V and 9 bases from J, the gap between germline ends came to 12 bases. DNA of the CDR3: TGTGCCAGCAGTGAAGGGGTGACGGCAGCCCAGTACTTC. This gives the protein CASSEGVTAAQYF.

CDR3 bases: TGTGCCATCAGTGAGTCGCGGGGAGGGTACAATGAGCAGTTCTTC. Translating it yields CAISESRGGYNEQFF. The chain has TRBV10-3 and TRBJ2-1; 7 bases are a match to TRBD2. Germline V gene lookup returns CDR1 ENHRY and CDR2 SYGVKD. With V trimmed by 0 bases and J by 4 bases, 3 bases remained unmatched. This CDR3 is 15 amino acids long.

The V and J genes are TRBV19 and TRBJ2-7; D is possibly TRBD1 (6 bases). V shed 3 bases and J shed 5 bases, with 14 bases lying between them. CDR3 length equals 14 residues. The germline CDR1 and CDR2 sequences are LNHDA and SQIVND (reference sequence). CDR3 coding DNA: TGTGCCAGTAGTATTCGCAGGGGCCGCGACGAGCAGTACTTC. Its protein product is CASSIRRGRDEQYF.

The chain joins TRBV5-4 to TRBJ2-3; TRBD2 aligns across 7 bases. J was trimmed by 5 bases and V by 4 bases; bases with no gene match: 4. The V gene's germline CDR1 is SGHNT and CDR2 YYREEE (reference sequence). The CDR3 loop spans 13 amino acids. The CDR3 nucleotides read TGTGCCAGCAGCCCCGGGGGGAAAGATACGCAGTATTTT. Protein product: CASSPGGKDTQYF.

The CDR3 region has the DNA TGTGCCAGCAGCTTAGAAACAGGGGGCGTCGTCTCTCGGACTGAAGCTTTCTTT. Its protein is CASSLETGGVVSRTEAFF. V and J are TRBV7-8 and TRBJ1-1; 9 bases line up with TRBD1. V dropped 1 base and J dropped 5; count of bases not matched to a gene: 14. The CDR3 spans 18 residues. Germline V lookup: CDR1 SGHVS, CDR2 FQNEAQ.

There are a few counts of this clone. V and J are TRBV19 and TRBJ1-1; D might be TRBD1 (5 bases). V lost 11 bases and J 0 bases, leaving 22 bases between the germline ends. The CDR3 totals 16 residues. Germline CDR1 LNHDA, CDR2 SQIVND (reference sequence). CDR3 DNA sequence: TGTGCCTCGACTCCGGGCAGGGAGATCATGAACACTGAAGCTTTCTTT. Translation: CASTPGREIMNTEAFF.

This chain uses TRBV4-1 with TRBJ1-6; the match to TRBD1 covers 10 bases. This CDR3 spans 16 amino acids. CDR1 is MGHRA, CDR2 YSYEKL, per germline. With V trimmed by 1 base and J by 7 bases, 4 bases remained unmatched. CDR3 residues: CASSQGQGAANSPLHF. As DNA, the CDR3 is TGCGCCAGCAGCCAAGGACAGGGGGCCGCGAATTCACCCCTCCACTTT.

The chain combines TRBV4-2 with TRBJ2-5; D is unclear. From germline, CDR1 is LGHNA and CDR2 YNFKEQ. Trimming removed 0 bases at V and 1 base at J, with 0 bases between. The CDR3 covers 12 residues. CDR3 sequence reads: CASSQDQETQYF. The DNA for the CDR3 is TGTGCCAGCAGCCAAGACCAAGAGACCCAGTACTTC.

This clone was seen only once. Other nucleotide sequences in the sample specify the same CDR3. The CDR3 DNA follows: TGCGCCAGCAGCTTCGAGGGAAACACTGAAGCTTTCTTT. As protein: CASSFEGNTEAFF. The V gene is TRBV5-1, the J gene TRBJ1-1, with no clear D. CDR3 length: 13 amino acids. In germline, CDR1 is SGHRS, CDR2 YFSETQ. V shed 2 bases and J shed 2 bases, with 7 bases lying between them.

CDR3 in DNA: TGTGCCATCAAGGTGGGAGGGAACACTGAAGCTTTCTTT. Its translation: CAIKVGGNTEAFF. This rearrangement joins TRBV10-3 to TRBJ1-1; no clear D. In germline, CDR1 is ENHRY, CDR2 SYGVKD. The CDR3 extends over 13 amino acids. The V end was cut by 7 bases, the J end by 1 base, with 10 bases between.

The rearrangement uses TRBV5-4 and TRBJ2-7; either TRBD1 or TRBD2 may fit D (5 bases each). Germline V gives CDR1 SGHNT, CDR2 YYREEE (reference sequence). The CDR3 runs to 15 residues. V dropped 0 bases and J dropped 0 bases, with 10 bases sitting between them. The CDR3 here is CASSLARESSYEQYF. The CDR3, as DNA: TGTGCCAGCAGCTTGGCCAGGGAGAGCTCCTACGAGCAGTACTTC.

The sample holds a few counts of this clone. J is TRBJ2-7 and V is TRBV19, with D maybe TRBD2 (5 bases). This CDR3 is built from 14 residues. The ends were cut back, 5 bases at V and 8 bases at J, with 19 bases in the middle. Germline values: CDR1 LNHDA, CDR2 SQIVND (reference sequence). CDR3 loop: CASSLYPDGEKQYF. The CDR3 DNA sequence: TGTGCCAGTAGTCTGTACCCGGACGGGGAGAAGCAGTACTTC.